These 18 T cell receptor beta chains came from one sample sequenced in a study of T-cell memory formation after mild COVID-19. TCRdb reprocessed the 5' RACE reads via MiXCR and lists one record per CDR3 protein. This table holds approximately 560,000 distinct CDR3 sequences, 17% found once. Sequences were obtained from PBMCs or a T cell subset sorted from them (not recorded which). Receptors were obtained from an adult woman who had mild COVID-19 (a few samples of this study predate the infection). Cell type and time point are not known.

The chain employs TRBV24-1 and TRBJ1-1, with 8 positions matching TRBD1. Per the germline V gene, CDR1 is KGHDR and CDR2 is SFDVKD. V was clipped by 3 bases and J by 6 bases; unmatched bases: 5. CDR3 length equals 14 residues. The CDR3 coding sequence is TGTGCCACCAGTGATCCAGGACAGGGAGCTGAAGCTTTCTTT. This gives the protein CATSDPGQGAEAFF.

This clonotype has just a few counts. This rearrangement joins TRBV12-3 or TRBV12-4 to TRBJ1-1, with 7 positions matching TRBD1. The ends lost 6 bases at V and 3 bases at J; junction bases unmatched: 10. The CDR3 spans 15 residues. The CDR3 bases are TGTGCCAGCAGGCTTAACAGGGGCCGTGACACTGAAGCTTTCTTT. Amino acids: CASRLNRGRDTEAFF.

V and J are TRBV9 and TRBJ2-1; 12 positions agree with TRBD2. CDR3 length: 17 amino acids. V dropped 0 bases and J dropped 2; count of bases not matched to a gene: 3. CDR1 is SGDLS and CDR2 is YYNGEE in the germline V gene. Here the CDR3 DNA reads TGTGCCAGCAGCGTAGCACCTAGCGGGGGGGCCTACAATGAGCAGTTCTTC. It yields the protein CASSVAPSGGAYNEQFF. The full variable domain, with the rest looked up from reference TRBV9 and TRBJ2-1, is DSGVTQTPKHLITATGQRVTLRCSPRSGDLSVYWYQQSLDQGLQFLIQYYNGEERAKGNILERFSAQQFPDLHSELNLSSLELGDSALYFCASSVAPSGGAYNEQFFGPGTRLTVL.

The rearrangement links TRBV24-1 to TRBJ2-2, with a tentative D call TRBD2 (6 bases). This CDR3 has 14 amino acids. Trimming took 3 bases from V and 9 from J, leaving 13 bases between them. Germline CDR1 and CDR2: KGHDR and SFDVKD. CDR3 in DNA: TGTGCCACCAGTGATCCCTTAGCGGCGCGGGAGCTGTTTTTT. As protein: CATSDPLAARELFF.

This chain connects TRBV20-1 to TRBJ2-3, with 7 bases identical to TRBD2. Germline assignment: CDR1 DFQATT and CDR2 SNEGSKA (reference sequence). V lost 1 base, J lost 4 bases, and 5 bases stayed unmatched. This CDR3 is built from 14 residues. CDR3 loop: CSARVGGAPDTQYF. CDR3 DNA: TGCAGTGCTAGAGTGGGAGGGGCCCCAGATACGCAGTATTTT.

This clonotype was detected ten times or more. The rearrangement links TRBV12-3 or TRBV12-4 to TRBJ1-4, with D uncertain. The CDR3 covers 16 residues. Trimming pared 4 bases from V and 4 bases from J, leaving 16 bases between. The CDR3 DNA sequence: TGTGCCAGCAGTTCAGACGCACGCGGGATTAATGAAAAACTGTTTTTT. Its protein product is CASSSDARGINEKLFF.

Only a few counts were recorded for this clonotype. The rearrangement uses TRBV6-2 or TRBV6-3 and TRBJ2-1; 10 bases match TRBD2. V was pared by 6 bases and J by 7 bases, with 9 bases of the junction left unmatched. Germline V gene lookup returns CDR1 MNHEY and CDR2 SVGEGT. The CDR3 covers 15 residues. In DNA form, the CDR3 reads TGTGCCAGCAGGCTTACTAGCGGGGTTAGGAATGAGCAGTTCTTC. It specifies CASRLTSGVRNEQFF.

This clonotype was seen more than once but under ten times. The gene calls are TRBV9 and TRBJ1-5, with unresolved D. V lost 0 bases and J lost 0, with 7 bases in between. Germline CDR1 is SGDLS and CDR2 is YYNGEE. The CDR3 consists of 15 residues. The CDR3 region has the DNA TGTGCCAGCAGCGTAGAAGGGAATAGCAATCAGCCCCAGCATTTT. It translates to CASSVEGNSNQPQHF.

This clonotype has more than one count but fewer than ten. The chain is built from TRBV2 and TRBJ2-2; D uncertain. Germline CDR1 is SNHLY and CDR2 is FYNNEI. V was shortened by 6 bases and J by 0 bases, with 8 bases between the two germline ends. CDR3 length: 14 residues. The CDR3 loop is CASRSRSNTGELFF. DNA for the CDR3: TGTGCCAGCAGGTCCAGGTCGAACACCGGGGAGCTGTTTTTT. Full variable domain (remainder filled in from reference TRBV2 and TRBJ2-2): EPEVTQTPSHQVTQMGQEVILRCVPISNHLYFYWYRQILGQKVEFLVSFYNNEISEKSEIFDDQFSVERPDGSNFTLKIRSTKLEDSAMYFCASRSRSNTGELFFGEGSRLTVL.

This chain links TRBV29-1 with TRBJ1-4; no firm D call. This CDR3 contains 14 residues. V lost 4 bases, J lost 0 bases, and 9 bases lay in between. The V gene's germline CDR1 is SQVTM and CDR2 ANQGSEA. CDR3 region: CSVADRATNEKLFF. The CDR3 bases are TGCAGCGTTGCCGACCGCGCAACTAATGAAAAACTGTTTTTT.

The table lists this clonotype with many counts. The chain couples TRBV4-2 to TRBJ2-5; D not resolved. Between the trimmed V and J ends, which lost 0 bases and 5 bases, there was a span of 10 bases. The CDR3 spans 14 residues. Germline CDR1 reads LGHNA; CDR2 reads YNFKEQ. CDR3 nucleotide sequence: TGTGCCAGCAGCCAAGAGGTGGGAATGGAGACCCAGTACTTC. Its translation is CASSQEVGMETQYF.

This clonotype has only a few counts. V is TRBV18 and J is TRBJ2-3; TRBD1 matches at 12 bases. Looked up from germline, CDR1 is KGHSH and CDR2 is LQKENI. The CDR3 loop spans 15 amino acids. The ends lost 7 bases at V and 6 bases at J; junction bases unmatched: 8. The CDR3 spells CASLRDRGLVDTQYF. DNA for the CDR3: TGTGCCAGCTTACGGGACAGGGGGCTTGTGGATACGCAGTATTTT.

This clonotype has just a few counts. This chain links TRBV27 with TRBJ1-5; D not resolved. Per germline, CDR1 MNHEY and CDR2 SMNVEV (reference sequence). This CDR3 is 16 amino acids long. Trimming took off 6 bases at V and 0 bases at J, with 15 bases between the two ends. The DNA of the CDR3 is TGTGCCAGCAGCGTGACTCAGTCGCATAGCAATCAGCCCCAGCATTTT. This translates into CASSVTQSHSNQPQHF.

This chain uses TRBV7-9 with TRBJ2-1, with D hard to call. This CDR3 region has 14 residues. The germline V and J ends were trimmed by 2 bases and 4 bases, with 9 bases remaining between them. Germline CDR1 SEHNR, CDR2 FQNEAQ (reference sequence). Here the CDR3 reads CASSLSIAYNEQFF. Here the CDR3 DNA reads TGTGCCAGCAGCTTATCAATTGCTTACAATGAGCAGTTCTTC.

A few counts support this clonotype. The rearrangement joins TRBV6-1 to TRBJ1-5, with D uncertain. This CDR3 has 14 residues. The germline V gene has CDR1 MNHNS and CDR2 SASEGT. The ends were cut back, 4 bases at V and 6 bases at J, with 13 bases in the middle. The chain's CDR3 is CASSAEEASQPQHF. The CDR3 DNA follows: TGTGCCAGCAGTGCGGAGGAGGCCAGTCAGCCCCAGCATTTT.

The gene calls are TRBV5-4 and TRBJ1-2, with D hard to call. This CDR3 region has 14 residues. With 4 bases removed from V and 6 bases from J, the gap between germline ends came to 16 bases. The V gene's germline CDR1 is SGHNT and CDR2 YYREEE (reference sequence). CDR3 residues: CASSAPSGLDGYTF. For the CDR3, the DNA is TGTGCCAGCAGCGCACCCTCGGGGTTGGATGGCTACACCTTC.

This chain uses TRBV12-3 or TRBV12-4 with TRBJ2-1, with 8 bases matching TRBD1. The CDR3 is made up of 14 amino acids. Losses at the gene ends were 6 bases for V and 3 bases for J; bases not matched to a gene: 4. CDR3: CASRVTGDYNEQFF. As DNA, the CDR3 is TGTGCCAGCAGGGTGACAGGGGACTACAATGAGCAGTTCTTC.

This chain connects TRBV6-2 or TRBV6-3 to TRBJ2-7; a weak D match, TRBD1 (5 bases). Germline CDR1 MNHEY, CDR2 SVGEGT. V gave up 6 bases and J gave up 6 bases, with 12 bases separating them. This CDR3 contains 12 residues. Here the CDR3 reads CASSQDQGEQYF. CDR3 DNA sequence: TGTGCCAGCAGCCAAGATCAGGGCGAGCAGTACTTC.